The 30 T cell receptor beta chains below all came from one sample that was sequenced in a study of blood T cell repertoires in COVID-19. The assay was immunoSEQ multiplex PCR, and TCRdb's table has in-frame clones only and misses some. The sample gives 120,000 to 150,000 clones, approximately 80% of which show up once; less than 5.5% is in the top ten. The sequencing input was peripheral blood. These receptors were obtained from a woman in her forties or fifties with acute or convalescent COVID-19.

The rearrangement joins TRBV18 to TRBJ1-6; 8 nucleotides line up with TRBD1. In germline, CDR1 is KGHSH, CDR2 LQKENI. There are 15 residues in the CDR3. Losses at the gene ends were 3 bases for V and 5 bases for J; bases not matched to a gene: 3. The DNA of the CDR3 is TGTGCCAGCTCACCCGGACAGGGTCATAATTCACCCCTCCACTTT. This encodes CASSPGQGHNSPLHF.

The chain joins TRBV6-2 or TRBV6-3 to TRBJ2-1, with D possibly TRBD2 on 7 matching bases. The CDR3 has 16 amino acids. The ends were cut back, 5 bases at V and 5 bases at J, with 19 bases in the middle. CDR1 and CDR2 from the germline V gene are MNHEY and SVGEGT. The CDR3 region is CASSVILGGAHNEQFF. The DNA of the CDR3 is TGTGCCAGCAGTGTCATATTAGGGGGGGCCCACAATGAGCAGTTCTTC.

This clone was picked up one time. The chain uses TRBV3-1 (or the pseudogene TRBV3-2) and TRBJ2-1; 8 nucleotides agree with TRBD2. CDR1 is LGHDT and CDR2 is YNNKEL in the germline V gene (reference sequence). The CDR3 extends over 13 amino acids. V gave up 0 bases and J gave up 9 bases; unmatched junction bases: 1. The CDR3 DNA follows: TGTGCCAGCAGCCAAGATCGGGGGGGTGAGCAGTTCTTC. Translated: CASSQDRGGEQFF.

The V gene is TRBV12-5, the J gene TRBJ2-1; 8 bases match TRBD2. The germline V gene has CDR1 LGHNT and CDR2 FRNRAP. With V trimmed by 5 bases and J by 1 base, 4 bases remained unmatched. This CDR3 region has 15 residues. The CDR3 bases are TGTGCTAGTGGTCGAAGCGGGGGATCCTACAATGAGCAGTTCTTC. This gives the protein CASGRSGGSYNEQFF. Using reference TRBV12-5 and TRBJ2-1 for the parts outside the CDR3, the full variable domain is DARVTQTPRHKVTEMGQEVTMRCQPILGHNTVFWYRQTMMQGLELLAYFRNRAPLDDSGMPKDRFSAEMPDATLATLKIQPSEPRDSAVYFCASGRSGGSYNEQFFGPGTRLTVL.

The chain employs TRBV2 and TRBJ2-1, with D uncertain. Per the germline V gene, CDR1 is SNHLY and CDR2 is FYNNEI. This CDR3 has 12 amino acids. V was pared by 4 bases and J by 3 bases, with 4 bases between. CDR3 in DNA: TGTGCCAGCAGTGCAGACTACAATGAGCAGTTCTTC. Its translation is CASSADYNEQFF.

The CDR3: CASSRDSGNTIYF. The CDR3 region has the DNA TGTGCCAGCAGTCGGGACTCTGGAAACACCATATATTTT. The chain joins TRBV2 to TRBJ1-3; D unresolved. Germline lookup yields CDR1 SNHLY and CDR2 FYNNEI. V was shortened by 5 bases and J by 0 bases, with 5 bases between the two germline ends. CDR3 size: 13 residues. Together with reference TRBV2 and TRBJ1-3, the CDR3 gives the full variable domain: EPEVTQTPSHQVTQMGQEVILRCVPISNHLYFYWYRQILGQKVEFLVSFYNNEISEKSEIFDDQFSVERPDGSNFTLKIRSTKLEDSAMYFCASSRDSGNTIYFGEGSWLTVV.

The V gene is TRBV7-2, the J gene TRBJ1-3; possibly TRBD1 for D (6 bases). Per germline, CDR1 SGHTA and CDR2 FQGNSA. With 4 bases removed from V and 4 bases from J, the gap between germline ends came to 8 bases. The CDR3 covers 13 residues. CDR3 region: CASSSQGGNTIYF. The CDR3 coding sequence is TGTGCCAGCAGCTCTCAGGGGGGAAACACCATATATTTT.

The V call is TRBV10-3, the J call TRBJ2-1, with 8 bases lining up with TRBD2. V dropped 5 bases and J dropped 9; count of bases not matched to a gene: 18. The germline V gene has CDR1 ENHRY and CDR2 SYGVKD. The CDR3 is 17 residues long. CDR3 DNA sequence: TGTGCCATCAGTTTCGCCTTGAGCGGGGGAGGTCAAAGTGAGCAGTTCTTC. Encoded protein: CAISFALSGGGQSEQFF.

The chain is built from TRBV2 and TRBJ1-2; 7 bases match TRBD1. There are 15 residues in the CDR3. Germline lookup yields CDR1 SNHLY and CDR2 FYNNEI. Trimming at V came to 0 bases and at J to 8 bases, leaving 9 bases not matched to a gene. CDR3 sequence reads: CASSEAQGYSEGYTF. CDR3 DNA: TGTGCCAGCAGTGAAGCACAGGGGTACAGTGAGGGCTACACCTTC.

The V gene is TRBV5-1, the J gene TRBJ2-3; 10 bases align to TRBD2. CDR3 size: 16 residues. The trim removed 4 bases at V and 3 bases at J, leaving 8 bases unmatched. Looked up from germline, CDR1 is SGHRS and CDR2 is YFSETQ. In DNA form, the CDR3 reads TGCGCCAGCAGCGATGGAACTAGCGGGGCTACAGATACGCAGTATTTT. Amino acid sequence: CASSDGTSGATDTQYF.

The V gene is TRBV27, the J gene TRBJ1-4; 7 bases map to TRBD1. Germline assignment: CDR1 MNHEY and CDR2 SMNVEV (reference sequence). V lost 6 bases to trimming and J lost 7 bases; unmatched junction nucleotides: 8. This CDR3 spans 14 amino acids. The CDR3: CASRIQGGGEKLFF. CDR3 sequence (DNA): TGTGCCAGCAGGATCCAGGGGGGCGGTGAAAAACTGTTTTTT.

The chain recombines TRBV5-1 with TRBJ1-2; 9 bases are shared with TRBD1. Germline V gene lookup returns CDR1 SGHRS and CDR2 YFSETQ. CDR3 length: 16 residues. V was clipped by 4 bases and J by 4 bases; unmatched bases: 11. The CDR3 protein is CASSPGTGPVTYGYTF. In DNA, the CDR3 is TGCGCCAGCAGCCCAGGGACAGGGCCTGTGACCTATGGCTACACCTTC.

The chain links TRBV7-2 to TRBJ2-2; D ambiguous. The germline gives CDR1 SGHTA, CDR2 FQGNSA. CDR3 length: 16 amino acids. V was clipped by 5 bases and J by 2 bases, with 15 bases between them. CDR3 coding DNA: TGTGCCAGCAGCGGTGGGTTCCTAGGCAACACCGGGGAGCTGTTTTTT. Amino acid sequence: CASSGGFLGNTGELFF.

The V gene is TRBV25-1, the J gene TRBJ1-2; perhaps TRBD1 as D (6 bases). The germline CDR1 and CDR2 sequences are MGHDK and SYGVNS. V lost 2 bases, J lost 3 bases, and 10 bases lay in between. There are 14 residues in the CDR3. CDR3 bases: TGTGCCAGCAGTGAAATAGGGGGATACTATGGCTACACCTTC. Encoded protein: CASSEIGGYYGYTF.

The rearrangement uses TRBV7-9 and TRBJ1-4; possible D gene TRBD1, 5 bases. Germline V gene data show CDR1 as SEHNR and CDR2 as FQNEAQ (reference sequence). This CDR3 region has 14 residues. The V and J ends lost 5 bases and 3 bases respectively, with 10 bases between them. The CDR3 nucleotides read TGTGCCAGCAGCCCCAGGGAAGCTAATGAAAAACTGTTTTTT. Amino acid sequence: CASSPREANEKLFF.

The sample holds many counts of this clone. The gene calls are TRBV27 and TRBJ2-7, with 8 positions matching TRBD2. J gave up 0 bases and V 1 base, and 14 bases lay outside the gene matches. The CDR3 has 19 amino acids. CDR1 MNHEY and CDR2 SMNVEV come from the germline V gene (reference sequence). The CDR3 DNA sequence: TGTGCCAGCAGTTTATACGACCCGGGGGGGGTCTCAAGCTCCTACGAGCAGTACTTC. Encoded protein: CASSLYDPGGVSSSYEQYF.

The chain joins TRBV5-1 to TRBJ1-6; 7 bases are shared with TRBD1. The CDR3 covers 16 residues. The germline CDR1 and CDR2 sequences are SGHRS and YFSETQ. V dropped 0 bases and J dropped 3; count of bases not matched to a gene: 3. CDR3 protein: CASSLGGTDYNSPLHF. CDR3 in DNA: TGCGCCAGCAGCTTGGGCGGGACAGACTATAATTCACCCCTCCACTTT. Combining the CDR3 with reference TRBV5-1 and TRBJ1-6 gives the whole variable domain KAGVTQTPRYLIKTRGQQVTLSCSPISGHRSVSWYQQTPGQGLQFLFEYFSETQRNKGNFPGRFSGRQFSNSRSEMNVSTLELGDSALYLCASSLGGTDYNSPLHFGNGTRLTVT.

The chain combines TRBV27 with TRBJ2-2; 10 bases map to TRBD1. The CDR3 has 14 amino acids. The trim removed 10 bases at V and 5 bases at J, leaving 7 bases unmatched. Looked up from germline, CDR1 is MNHEY and CDR2 is SMNVEV (reference sequence). The CDR3 DNA follows: TGTGCCACCTCAAGGGGACAGGGGACCGGGGAGCTGTTTTTT. This codes for CATSRGQGTGELFF.

The CDR3: CASSYENRVEAFF. CDR3 nucleotides: TGTGCCAGCAGTTACGAAAACAGAGTTGAAGCTTTCTTT. The V and J genes are TRBV6-6 and TRBJ1-1; no firm D call. This CDR3 contains 13 residues. Germline CDR1 reads MNHNY; CDR2 reads SVGAGI (reference sequence). V gave up 2 bases and J gave up 7 bases, with 11 bases separating them.

The chain links TRBV18 to TRBJ2-3; D may be TRBD2 (6 bases). V lost 3 bases and J 6 bases, leaving 13 bases between the germline ends. The germline V gene has CDR1 KGHSH and CDR2 LQKENI. This CDR3 is 14 amino acids long. The DNA of the CDR3 is TGTGCCAGCTCACCGGGACTTTCCTCCGATACGCAGTATTTT. This codes for CASSPGLSSDTQYF.

CDR3 DNA sequence: TGTGCCACCAGTGAGGGACAGGGGGTTGGGACAGATACGCAGTATTTT. This sequence encodes CATSEGQGVGTDTQYF. The chain couples TRBV24-1 to TRBJ2-3; 11 bases are shared with TRBD1. V was pared by 4 bases and J by 3 bases, with 5 bases of the junction left unmatched. This CDR3 has 16 amino acids. Per the germline V gene, CDR1 is KGHDR and CDR2 is SFDVKD.

This chain links TRBV4-1 with TRBJ2-2, with 7 bases fitting TRBD1. The J segment lost 5 bases and the V segment lost 3 bases, leaving 12 bases of the junction unmatched. The CDR3 sequence is 17 residues long. Germline CDR1 reads MGHRA; CDR2 reads YSYEKL. CDR3 DNA: TGCGCCAGCAGCCAGGTGCGACCAGGGGGAGCGACCGGGGAGCTGTTTTTT. Amino acids: CASSQVRPGGATGELFF.

J is TRBJ1-3 and V is TRBV3-1 (or the pseudogene TRBV3-2), with a weak D call TRBD1 (5 bases). The CDR3 totals 16 residues. V was trimmed by 3 bases and J by 3 bases, leaving 15 bases between them. In germline, CDR1 is LGHDT, CDR2 YNNKEL (reference sequence). In nucleotides, the CDR3 is TGTGCCAGCAGCCACGGTTTGGCGGGGCTTGGAAACACCATATATTTT. Amino acid sequence: CASSHGLAGLGNTIYF.

The CDR3 sequence: CASSPGQGINEQFF. The CDR3 coding sequence is TGTGCCAGCTCACCGGGACAGGGGATCAATGAGCAGTTCTTC. This rearrangement joins TRBV18 to TRBJ2-1; TRBD1 matches at 10 bases. Trimming cost V 3 bases and J 6 bases; bases outside gene matches: 2. Germline-derived CDR1 and CDR2 are KGHSH and LQKENI. The length of the CDR3 is 14 residues.

A single count supports this clone. The chain recombines TRBV11-2 with TRBJ2-5; 10 nucleotides align to TRBD1. Looked up from germline, CDR1 is SGHAT and CDR2 is FQNNGV. V lost 9 bases, J lost 7 bases, and 5 bases stayed unmatched. This CDR3 region has 12 residues. CDR3 sequence: CASRGDRGTQYF. CDR3 sequence (DNA): TGTGCCAGTCGGGGGGACAGGGGGACCCAGTACTTC.

This clone was observed a single time. The chain is built from TRBV6-1 and TRBJ1-3; D uncertain. The CDR3 is 16 amino acids. V dropped 2 bases and J dropped 0 bases, with 11 bases sitting between them. CDR1 MNHNS and CDR2 SASEGT come from the germline V gene. CDR3 in DNA: TGTGCCAGCAGTGAATCACTGACGGGCTCTGGAAACACCATATATTTT. Its translation is CASSESLTGSGNTIYF.

The rearrangement joins TRBV6-6 to TRBJ2-3, with 12 bases lining up with TRBD2. CDR1 and CDR2 (germline): MNHNY, SVGAGI (reference sequence). The trim removed 5 bases at V and 2 bases at J, leaving 11 bases unmatched. The CDR3 runs to 18 residues. CDR3 loop: CASSLGLTSGGITDTQYF. In DNA, the CDR3 is TGTGCCAGCAGTCTTGGACTTACTAGCGGGGGGATCACAGATACGCAGTATTTT.

The gene calls are TRBV28 and TRBJ1-3, with no clear D. Trimming removed 6 bases at V and 0 bases at J, with 12 bases between. This CDR3 is 15 amino acids long. Germline values: CDR1 MDHEN, CDR2 SYDVKM. CDR3 residues: CASRREQHSGNTIYF. DNA of the CDR3: TGTGCCAGCAGGAGGGAACAACACTCTGGAAACACCATATATTTT.

This chain links TRBV4-3 with TRBJ2-3; D remains unclear. Trimming removed 0 bases from V and 0 bases from J, with 19 bases in between. The CDR3 totals 19 residues. CDR1 and CDR2 (germline): LGHNA, YSLEER. The CDR3 sequence is CASSQDFIPRRTSTDTQYF. The DNA for the CDR3 is TGCGCCAGCAGCCAAGATTTCATCCCCAGGCGCACTAGCACAGATACGCAGTATTTT.

The chain uses TRBV30 and TRBJ1-5; D gene unclear. CDR3 length: 14 residues. From germline, CDR1 is GTSNPN and CDR2 SVGIG (reference sequence). Trimming took 3 bases from V and 1 from J, leaving 10 bases between them. The CDR3 bases are TGTGCCTGGAGGGAAGACGGGAGCAATCAGCCCCAGCATTTT. Its translation is CAWREDGSNQPQHF.